This is a list of T cell receptor beta chains from one sample in a study of low-dose radiotherapy and immunotherapy resistance in tumors. TCRdb recomputed calls from the reads with MiXCR, one row per CDR3 protein. The table has 50,000 or so distinct CDR3 sequences, around a third seen once. This material consisted of PBMCs, taken after low-dose radiotherapy plus immunotherapy. The receptors shown here come from a male donor with rectosigmoid adenocarcinoma. Each CDR3 is given with its conserved first and last residue. Clone sizes are given selectively: once, few, many, or a class where the clone is expanded.

V gene: TRBV7-2
J gene: TRBJ2-5
clone size: many
CDR3 protein: CASSAWKTQYF

V gene: TRBV20-1
J gene: TRBJ2-5
clone size: many
CDR3 protein: CSASVGRAQETQYF

V gene: TRBV6-2/TRBV6-3
J gene: TRBJ2-3
clone size: NA
CDR3 protein: CASRGFAGTDTQYF

V gene: TRBV23-1
J gene: TRBJ2-4
clone size: many
CDR3 protein: CASSLNLIAKNIQYF

V gene: TRBV24-1
J gene: TRBJ2-7
clone size: many
CDR3 protein: CATSRGTSSYEQYF

V gene: TRBV11-2
J gene: TRBJ2-1
clone size: NA
CDR3 protein: CASSASRTSGAYNEQFF

V gene: TRBV28
J gene: TRBJ2-1
clone size: NA
CDR3 protein: CASRVTSGRSNEQFF

V gene: TRBV5-6
J gene: TRBJ2-3
clone size: many
CDR3 protein: CASSLLPGSSTDTQYF

V gene: TRBV5-1
J gene: TRBJ2-3
clone size: NA
CDR3 protein: CANRLGLAGADTQYF

V gene: TRBV27
J gene: TRBJ1-6
clone size: many
CDR3 protein: CASSFQYYNSPLHF

V gene: TRBV12-3/TRBV12-4
J gene: TRBJ1-6
clone size: many
CDR3 protein: CASNPTGKNSPLHF

V gene: TRBV9
J gene: TRBJ2-6
clone size: NA
CDR3 protein: CASSARGGTGGSGANVLTF

V gene: TRBV5-8
J gene: TRBJ2-1
clone size: many
CDR3 protein: CASSLKYGRGSYNEQFF

V gene: TRBV28
J gene: TRBJ2-7
clone size: many
CDR3 protein: CASSLAGTGMRHEQYF

V gene: TRBV4-2
J gene: TRBJ1-1
clone size: many
CDR3 protein: CASVQNTEAFF

V gene: TRBV21-1
J gene: TRBJ2-3
clone size: many
CDR3 protein: CASSPPAGVDTQYF

V gene: TRBV28
J gene: TRBJ2-6
clone size: many
CDR3 protein: CASSSGHFSGANVLTF

V gene: TRBV28
J gene: TRBJ1-5
clone size: many
CDR3 protein: CASRIGRPNQPQHF

V gene: TRBV5-1
J gene: TRBJ2-2
clone size: many
CDR3 protein: CASSMTGGLTGELFF

V gene: TRBV6-5
J gene: TRBJ2-6
clone size: many
CDR3 protein: CASSYAGQGANVLTF

V gene: TRBV29-1
J gene: TRBJ2-3
clone size: NA
CDR3 protein: CSGARGSGLDTQYF

V gene: TRBV6-2/TRBV6-3
J gene: TRBJ1-5
clone size: many
CDR3 protein: CASSLTVDSNQPQHF

V gene: TRBV27
J gene: TRBJ2-1
clone size: medium-sized
CDR3 protein: CASRRSGGQNNEQFF

V gene: TRBV7-2
J gene: TRBJ2-5
clone size: NA
CDR3 protein: CASSSPWRRETQYF

V gene: TRBV29-1
J gene: TRBJ2-7
clone size: few
CDR3 protein: CSVGTSGRSYEQYF

V gene: TRBV6-2/TRBV6-3
J gene: TRBJ2-2
clone size: few
CDR3 protein: CASTARGQANTGELFF

V gene: TRBV7-8
J gene: TRBJ2-5
clone size: many
CDR3 protein: CASSARWQETQYF

V gene: TRBV27
J gene: TRBJ2-7
clone size: many
CDR3 protein: CASSSRGRYHEQYF

V gene: TRBV7-6
J gene: TRBJ2-2
clone size: many
CDR3 protein: CASSKGQGASGELFF

V gene: TRBV24-1
J gene: TRBJ2-2
clone size: many
CDR3 protein: CATSDTGELFF

V gene: TRBV2
J gene: TRBJ2-5
clone size: NA
CDR3 protein: CASKRDEETQYF

V gene: TRBV7-7
J gene: TRBJ2-2
clone size: many
CDR3 protein: CASSPLAGGPRELFF

V gene: TRBV28
J gene: TRBJ2-7
clone size: NA
CDR3 protein: CASSRGPGGRDSYEQYF

V gene: TRBV19
J gene: TRBJ1-5
clone size: many
CDR3 protein: CASREWDKINQPQHF

V gene: TRBV5-1
J gene: TRBJ1-6
clone size: many
CDR3 protein: CASSLFEESPLHF

V gene: TRBV28
J gene: TRBJ2-4
clone size: many
CDR3 protein: CASSFAPRHQYF

V gene: TRBV6-6
J gene: TRBJ1-5
clone size: NA
CDR3 protein: CASSPDGGAQHF

V gene: TRBV6-5
J gene: TRBJ1-1
clone size: few
CDR3 protein: CASSYDNANTEAFF

V gene: TRBV4-1
J gene: TRBJ1-5
clone size: NA
CDR3 protein: CASGQDGSGLSNQLQHF

V gene: TRBV19
J gene: TRBJ1-1
clone size: many
CDR3 protein: CASSEDRGQNTEAFF

V gene: TRBV5-1
J gene: TRBJ2-1
clone size: NA
CDR3 protein: CASRQVATSSYNEQFF

V gene: TRBV29-1
J gene: TRBJ2-7
clone size: NA
CDR3 protein: CSVDALGRADEQYF

V gene: TRBV9
J gene: TRBJ2-4
clone size: NA
CDR3 protein: CASSVDVGEVNIQYF

V gene: TRBV18
J gene: TRBJ2-5
clone size: many
CDR3 protein: CASSPLYSEQETQYF

V gene: TRBV10-3
J gene: TRBJ2-1
clone size: NA
CDR3 protein: CAISFRVESSYNEQFF

V gene: TRBV24-1
J gene: TRBJ1-2
clone size: many
CDR3 protein: CATSDFNSGFGYTF

V gene: TRBV7-2
J gene: TRBJ2-5
clone size: many
CDR3 protein: CASSLRQTQETQYF

V gene: TRBV28
J gene: TRBJ1-4
clone size: NA
CDR3 protein: CASSQGGWGEKLFF

V gene: TRBV27
J gene: TRBJ2-1
clone size: many
CDR3 protein: CASSSRGGTSALGQFF